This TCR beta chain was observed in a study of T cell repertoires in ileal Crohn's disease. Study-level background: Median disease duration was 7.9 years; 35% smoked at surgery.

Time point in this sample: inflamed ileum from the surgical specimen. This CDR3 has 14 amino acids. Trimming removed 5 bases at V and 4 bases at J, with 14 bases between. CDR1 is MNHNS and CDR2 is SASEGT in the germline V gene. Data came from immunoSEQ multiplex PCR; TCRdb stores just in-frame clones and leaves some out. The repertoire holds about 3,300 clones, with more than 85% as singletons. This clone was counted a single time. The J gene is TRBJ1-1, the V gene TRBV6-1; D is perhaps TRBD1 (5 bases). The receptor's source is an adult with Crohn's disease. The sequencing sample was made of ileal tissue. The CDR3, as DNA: TGTGCCAGCAGTAAGGGGACTATGGTCACTGAAGCTTTCTTT. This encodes CASSKGTMVTEAFF.